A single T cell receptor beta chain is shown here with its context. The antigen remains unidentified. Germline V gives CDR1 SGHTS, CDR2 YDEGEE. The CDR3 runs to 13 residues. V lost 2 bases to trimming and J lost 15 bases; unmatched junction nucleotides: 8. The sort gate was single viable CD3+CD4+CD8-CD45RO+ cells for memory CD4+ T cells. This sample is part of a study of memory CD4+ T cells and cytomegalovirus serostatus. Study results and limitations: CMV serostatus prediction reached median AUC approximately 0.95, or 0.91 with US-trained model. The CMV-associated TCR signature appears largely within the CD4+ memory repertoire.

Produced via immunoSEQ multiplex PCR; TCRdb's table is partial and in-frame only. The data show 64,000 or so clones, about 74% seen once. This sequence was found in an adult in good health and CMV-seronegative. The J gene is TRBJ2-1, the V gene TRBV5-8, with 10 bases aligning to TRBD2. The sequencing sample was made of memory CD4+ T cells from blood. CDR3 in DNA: TGTGCCAGCAGCTTAGACAGCGGGAGGGCCATGTTCTTC. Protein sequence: CASSLDSGRAMFF.